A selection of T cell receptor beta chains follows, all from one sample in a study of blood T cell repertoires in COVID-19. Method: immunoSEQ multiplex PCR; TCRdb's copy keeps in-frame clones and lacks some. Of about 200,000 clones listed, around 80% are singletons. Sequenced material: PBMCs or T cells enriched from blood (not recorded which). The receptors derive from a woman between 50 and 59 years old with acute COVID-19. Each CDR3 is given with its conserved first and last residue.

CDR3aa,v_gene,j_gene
CASSLIPGGLHF,TRBV28,TRBJ1-6
CASSANRGGNEKLFF,TRBV2,TRBJ1-4
CASGETGGNQPQHF,TRBV28,TRBJ1-5
CASSPTPGLNTGELFF,TRBV7-7,TRBJ2-2
CASSLGGVGVNEQFF,TRBV7-2,TRBJ2-1
CASSPGQPGVSFF,TRBV28,TRBJ2-2
CASSAGTGGSHEQFF,TRBV19,TRBJ2-1
CASSPTAADTEAFF,TRBV5-6,TRBJ1-1
CASSLAGNQPQHF,TRBV28,TRBJ1-5
CASSAGTESNQPQHF,TRBV18,TRBJ1-5
CASSQSDHGAQYF,TRBV4-3,TRBJ2-5
CASTATGGNQPQHF,TRBV27,TRBJ1-5
CASSLGRLFGYTF,TRBV7-9,TRBJ1-2
CASSSSRYYGYTF,TRBV6-5,TRBJ1-2
CASSFWPGGTEAFF,TRBV28,TRBJ1-1
CASSFQGGATGVEGYTF,TRBV5-1,TRBJ1-2
CATAGLKETQYF,TRBV18,TRBJ2-5
CASRIRGARVDTQYF,TRBV19,TRBJ2-3
CASHSSGYNSPLHF,TRBV3-1/TRBV3-2,TRBJ1-6
CASSLSPGQALGPNTEAFF,TRBV7-2,TRBJ1-1
CASVRGTMNTEAFF,TRBV28,TRBJ1-1
CASSVQGRGETQYF,TRBV6-5,TRBJ2-5
CASSLSWGAGTKNIQYF,TRBV11-2,TRBJ2-4
CASSQAGGRTNEKLFF,TRBV4-2,TRBJ1-4
CATPWEGGSTDTQYF,TRBV2,TRBJ2-3
CASSSRQGRNTEAFF,TRBV5-6,TRBJ1-1
CASSSSEVGGATEAFF,TRBV5-6,TRBJ1-1
CASSPEEGQRHF,TRBV7-9,TRBJ1-5
CASSLAQGGTDTQYF,TRBV5-4,TRBJ2-3
CASSERDRATDTQYF,TRBV6-1,TRBJ2-3
CASSWGQGNTIYF,TRBV5-4,TRBJ1-3
CAGQGQGARGYTF,TRBV12-3/TRBV12-4,TRBJ1-2
CASSPAVPNSPLHF,TRBV14,TRBJ1-6
CASSPVEVPASTIYF,TRBV7-9,TRBJ1-3
CASSQGPRGEGYTF,TRBV3-1/TRBV3-2,TRBJ1-2
CASSILPPNTEAFF,TRBV19,TRBJ1-1
CASSPRGRDYSGNTIYF,TRBV4-1,TRBJ1-3
CASSSSGGQGYGYTF,TRBV7-2,TRBJ1-2
CASLWLAGVGETQYF,TRBV7-6,TRBJ2-5
CASRAAFVIEKLFF,TRBV6-5,TRBJ1-4
CASSPRGDSPLHF,TRBV5-1,TRBJ1-6
CASSEGGLSEKLFF,TRBV10-1,TRBJ1-4
CASSSQTGTNSPLHF,TRBV3-1/TRBV3-2,TRBJ1-6
CASSQQGGNSPLHF,TRBV3-1/TRBV3-2,TRBJ1-6
CASSFFTSGLQETQYF,TRBV3-1/TRBV3-2,TRBJ2-5